These 21 T cell receptor beta chains originate from one sample sequenced in a study of OX40 agonist ivuxolimab in advanced cancers. Method: immunoSEQ multiplex PCR; TCRdb's copy keeps in-frame clones and lacks some. Of roughly 92,000 clones in the sample, 92% are singletons; the top ten hold roughly 3.5%. The sample was CD4+ or CD8+ T cells sorted from blood, taken in a trial of the OX40 agonist ivuxolimab. The source is an adult with an advanced solid tumor such as melanoma, head and neck, liver or kidney cancer.

The chain employs TRBV4-1 and TRBJ2-1; D unresolved. Germline V CDR1 and CDR2: MGHRA, YSYEKL. V lost 4 bases and J lost 8, with 12 bases in between. The CDR3 length is 13 residues. This CDR3 reads CASSRASSHEQFF. CDR3 sequence (DNA): TGCGCCAGCAGCCGGGCTAGTTCCCATGAGCAGTTCTTC.

The V call is TRBV5-4, the J call TRBJ1-5; D remains ambiguous. The CDR3 extends over 13 amino acids. Germline CDR1 reads SGHNT; CDR2 reads YYREEE (reference sequence). The ends were cut back, 2 bases at V and 4 bases at J, with 7 bases in the middle. The CDR3 is CASSLKGNQPQHF. The CDR3 nucleotides read TGTGCCAGCAGCTTAAAAGGGAATCAGCCCCAGCATTTT.

This clone appeared once. The chain links TRBV11-2 to TRBJ2-5; tentatively, D is TRBD2 (6 bases). The germline V gene has CDR1 SGHAT and CDR2 FQNNGV. The CDR3 is 11 residues long. V dropped 10 bases and J dropped 5 bases, with 11 bases sitting between them. CDR3 DNA sequence: TGTGCCACGGGGGACGGGGAGACCCAGTACTTC. It codes for CATGDGETQYF.

Only a few counts were recorded for this clone. Other DNA sequences in this sample translate to the same CDR3. The chain joins TRBV2 to TRBJ1-5; D is unclear. V gave up 5 bases and J gave up 0 bases, with 5 bases separating them. CDR3 length: 13 amino acids. Germline CDR1 and CDR2: SNHLY and FYNNEI. The CDR3 spells CASSSYSNQPQHF. CDR3 sequence (DNA): TGTGCCAGCAGTTCGTATAGCAATCAGCCCCAGCATTTT. Drawing the rest from reference TRBV2 and TRBJ1-5, the complete variable domain is EPEVTQTPSHQVTQMGQEVILRCVPISNHLYFYWYRQILGQKVEFLVSFYNNEISEKSEIFDDQFSVERPDGSNFTLKIRSTKLEDSAMYFCASSSYSNQPQHFGDGTRLSIL.

This clone was found once. CDR3: CASSFSYNEQFF. As DNA, the CDR3 is TGTGCCAGCAGTTTCTCGTACAATGAGCAGTTCTTC. V and J are TRBV27 and TRBJ2-1; D not resolved. Germline V gene sequence: CDR1 MNHEY, CDR2 SMNVEV (reference sequence). This CDR3 region has 12 residues. The V end lost 3 bases, the J end lost 4 bases, and 4 bases lay between the germline ends.

V gene TRBV11-3 combines with J gene TRBJ2-3, with D possibly called TRBD1 or TRBD2 (6 bases each). CDR1 is SGHNT and CDR2 is YENEEA in the germline V gene. The CDR3 runs 15 residues. The ends were cut back, 5 bases at V and 2 bases at J, with 14 bases in the middle. Here the CDR3 DNA reads TGTGCCAGCAGCCCGGGGGCCCCCCACACAGATACGCAGTATTTT. This encodes CASSPGAPHTDTQYF. The full variable domain, its missing parts supplied by reference TRBV11-3 and TRBJ2-3, is EAGVVQSPRYKIIEKKQPVAFWCNPISGHNTLYWYLQNLGQGPELLIRYENEEAVDDSQLPKDRFSAERLKGVDSTLKIQPAELGDSAVYLCASSPGAPHTDTQYFGPGTRLTVL.

V gene TRBV6-5 combines with J gene TRBJ1-1; maybe TRBD1 (5 bases). V was shortened by 4 bases and J by 0 bases, with 15 bases between the two germline ends. This CDR3 comprises 16 residues. CDR1 is MNHEY, CDR2 SVGAGI, per germline. In DNA, the CDR3 is TGTGCCAGCAGTTTGCGTCCGGCGGGGCTGAACACTGAAGCTTTCTTT. Residues: CASSLRPAGLNTEAFF.

This chain joins TRBV27 and TRBJ1-1, with 10 bases fitting TRBD1. V dropped 3 bases and J dropped 11; count of bases not matched to a gene: 9. Germline V CDR1 and CDR2: MNHEY, SMNVEV (reference sequence). CDR3 length: 14 amino acids. The CDR3 loop is CASSFFGTGVFAFF. The CDR3 DNA follows: TGTGCCAGCAGTTTTTTCGGGACAGGGGTTTTCGCTTTCTTT.

The rearrangement joins TRBV2 to TRBJ1-4; no reliable D call. The CDR3 loop spans 14 amino acids. Germline loops: CDR1 SNHLY, CDR2 FYNNEI. V gave up 6 bases and J gave up 8 bases, with 16 bases separating them. CDR3 coding DNA: TGTGCCAGCAGGGCTCGAGGTGGGGTGGAAAAACTGTTTTTT. It encodes CASRARGGVEKLFF.

V usage is TRBV23-1 and J usage is TRBJ2-2; 8 bases fit TRBD2. TRBV23-1 is an ORF; its function is uncertain. J lost 0 bases, V lost 2 bases, and 8 bases had no gene match. This CDR3 is built from 18 residues. CDR3 DNA: TGCGCCAGCAGTCAACACGGACTAGCCCTTACGAACACCGGGGAGCTGTTTTTT. Translated: CASSQHGLALTNTGELFF.

The V gene is TRBV27, the J gene TRBJ2-3; perhaps TRBD2 as D (6 bases). V lost 5 bases and J 0 bases, leaving 18 bases between the germline ends. This CDR3 contains 17 residues. Per the germline V gene, CDR1 is MNHEY and CDR2 is SMNVEV (reference sequence). The CDR3 region has the DNA TGTGCCAGCAGTCCTCTCCCGGCGGGGCCTAGCACAGATACGCAGTATTTT. Translating gives CASSPLPAGPSTDTQYF.

The count of this clone is one. The chain employs TRBV7-9 and TRBJ1-4; TRBD1 matches at 12 bases. The germline gives CDR1 SEHNR, CDR2 FQNEAQ (reference sequence). V was pared by 4 bases and J by 2 bases, with 2 bases of the junction left unmatched. The CDR3 length is 16 residues. The CDR3 loop is CASSSGTGGTNEKLFF. DNA of the CDR3: TGTGCCAGCAGCTCCGGGACAGGGGGCACTAATGAAAAACTGTTTTTT.

The chain joins TRBV30 to TRBJ1-3; TRBD1 is a possible D gene (5 bases). Trimming took off 8 bases at V and 0 bases at J, with 17 bases between the two ends. CDR1 and CDR2 from the germline V gene are GTSNPN and SVGIG (reference sequence). The CDR3 extends over 15 amino acids. In DNA, the CDR3 is TGTGCCGGGGAGGGGCACGACGACTCTGGAAACACCATATATTTT. Amino acid sequence: CAGEGHDDSGNTIYF. Full variable domain (outside the CDR3, taken from reference TRBV30 and TRBJ1-3): SQTIHQWPATLVQPVGSPLSLECTVEGTSNPNLYWYRQAAGRGLQLLFYSVGIGQISSEVPQNLSASRPQDRQFILSSKKLLLSDSGFYLCAGEGHDDSGNTIYFGEGSWLTVV.

The genes are TRBV15 and TRBJ2-5, with D perhaps matching TRBD2 (5 bases). The CDR3 has 18 residues. Germline V gene lookup returns CDR1 LNHNV and CDR2 YYDKDF (reference sequence). Trimming cost V 5 bases and J 5 bases, with 27 bases left between them. CDR3 region: CATSRGRSGRPGGETQYF. The CDR3 bases are TGTGCCACCAGCCGAGGGCGGAGTGGGCGCCCAGGCGGGGAGACCCAGTACTTC.

V is TRBV5-1 and J is TRBJ1-4; 7 bases line up with TRBD1. After removal of 2 bases from V and 2 bases from J, the junction contained 9 bases not matched to a gene. This CDR3 contains 17 residues. CDR1 and CDR2 from the germline V gene are SGHRS and YFSETQ. The DNA of the CDR3 is TGCGCCAGCAGCTTAGGGACAGCGGTTTGGACTAATGAAAAACTGTTTTTT. Translating gives CASSLGTAVWTNEKLFF.

This sequence joins TRBV2 and TRBJ2-5; 7 bases line up with TRBD2. The better agreement between TRBJ2-7 and the DNA end casts doubt on the J call. This CDR3 contains 11 residues. The germline V gene has CDR1 SNHLY and CDR2 FYNNEI. CDR3 DNA: TGTGCCAGTTGGGGAGGGATCGAGCAGTACTTC. Translated, it gives CASWGGIEQYF.

This chain uses TRBV29-1 with TRBJ2-5; D might be TRBD2 (6 bases). The CDR3 covers 13 residues. Per germline, CDR1 SQVTM and CDR2 ANQGSEA. CDR3: CSGRGLIKETQYF. For the CDR3, the DNA is TGCAGTGGAAGGGGACTCATTAAAGAGACCCAGTACTTC.

The rearrangement links TRBV28 to TRBJ1-5; 8 positions agree with TRBD1. The CDR3 sequence is 15 residues long. The germline V gene has CDR1 MDHEN and CDR2 SYDVKM. The junction had 7 bases not matched to a gene; V was cut back by 6 bases and J by 3 bases. CDR3 coding DNA: TGTGCCAGCAGCCCGGGACAGGAGTTCAATCAGCCCCAGCATTTT. As protein: CASSPGQEFNQPQHF.

The chain uses TRBV4-1 and TRBJ1-1; D gene uncertain. This CDR3 has 15 amino acids. CDR1 is MGHRA, CDR2 YSYEKL, per germline. V gave up 0 bases and J gave up 1 base, with 9 bases separating them. DNA of the CDR3: TGCGCCAGCAGCCAAGATGACGCACCGAACACTGAAGCTTTCTTT. Protein product: CASSQDDAPNTEAFF.

The V gene is TRBV2, the J gene TRBJ2-4, with 7 positions matching TRBD1. The V and J ends lost 6 bases and 0 bases, in that order; junction bases with no gene match: 14. The CDR3 extends over 18 amino acids. Germline loops: CDR1 SNHLY, CDR2 FYNNEI. The CDR3 DNA reads TGTGCCAGCAGATATGACAGGGATACCCCCTTAGCCAAAAACATTCAGTACTTC. It translates to CASRYDRDTPLAKNIQYF.

V is TRBV7-9 and J is TRBJ1-2, with TRBD1 matching 7 bases. Germline V gene lookup returns CDR1 SEHNR and CDR2 FQNEAQ (reference sequence). The V segment lost 0 bases and the J segment 6 bases; nucleotides outside the gene matches: 16. This CDR3 has 18 residues. Here the CDR3 DNA reads TGTGCCAGCAGCTTAGCGGGGGACAGTAACTCTCCTGAGGATGGCTACACCTTC. Its translation: CASSLAGDSNSPEDGYTF. The variable domain in full, with the rest retrieved from reference TRBV7-9 and TRBJ1-2, is DTGVSQNPRHKITKRGQNVTFRCDPISEHNRLYWYRQTLGQGPEFLTYFQNEAQLEKSRLLSDRFSAERPKGSFSTLEIQRTEQGDSAMYLCASSLAGDSNSPEDGYTFGSGTRLTVV.